A selection of T cell receptor beta chains follows, all from one sample in a study of blood T cell repertoires in COVID-19. The repertoire was sequenced with immunoSEQ multiplex PCR; TCRdb's copy has only in-frame clones and lacks some. Among roughly 280,000 clones, 75% to 90% were seen once, and the ten largest hold 4.1%. Sequences were obtained from PBMCs or T cells enriched from blood (not recorded which). The receptor source for this set is a woman younger than 45 with acute COVID-19. The CDR3 runs from the conserved cysteine through the conserved F or W.

j_gene | v_gene | CDR3aa
TRBJ2-7 | TRBV9 | CASSLAGSYEQYF
TRBJ2-2 | TRBV2 | CASSGALANTGELFF
TRBJ2-1 | TRBV29-1 | CSSGAALNEQFF
TRBJ2-3 | TRBV7-8 | CASSPSGEGTDTQYF
TRBJ2-7 | TRBV5-1 | CASSPSTTTYEQYF
TRBJ2-3 | TRBV9 | CASSVGDSGHTDTQYF
TRBJ2-1 | TRBV5-5 | CASSLWGGYNEQFF
TRBJ2-2 | TRBV4-2 | CASSQVGQGNTGELFF
TRBJ2-2 | TRBV30 | CAWTNRQGSGELFF
TRBJ2-6 | TRBV11-2 | CASSTIGGPTSGANVLTF
TRBJ2-3 | TRBV7-3 | CASSSSGSRLDTQYF
TRBJ2-7 | TRBV19 | CASSQDRVTDEQYF
TRBJ2-1 | TRBV5-1 | CASSFLPGGGNEQFF
TRBJ2-1 | TRBV28 | CASSLTGTSGMGEQFF
TRBJ2-1 | TRBV7-2 | CASSGTSGNYNEQFF
TRBJ1-4 | TRBV19 | CASERGTAGEKLFF
TRBJ2-7 | TRBV15 | CATSRIGTLTHEQYF
TRBJ1-1 | TRBV12-3/TRBV12-4 | CASTLGNTEAFF
TRBJ1-5 | TRBV19 | CASSTNDSPNQPQHF
TRBJ2-2 | TRBV10-3 | CATGSGMNTGELFF
TRBJ2-7 | TRBV3-1/TRBV3-2 | CASSQPGLGNYEQYF
TRBJ2-1 | TRBV27 | CASSLRGATSGRYEQFF
TRBJ1-6 | TRBV11-3 | CASSPRLPDRGFSYNSPLHF
TRBJ2-3 | TRBV24-1 | CAISPRADTQYF
TRBJ1-2 | TRBV9 | CASSVERYYGYTF
TRBJ1-1 | TRBV6-6 | CASTGQARNTEAFF